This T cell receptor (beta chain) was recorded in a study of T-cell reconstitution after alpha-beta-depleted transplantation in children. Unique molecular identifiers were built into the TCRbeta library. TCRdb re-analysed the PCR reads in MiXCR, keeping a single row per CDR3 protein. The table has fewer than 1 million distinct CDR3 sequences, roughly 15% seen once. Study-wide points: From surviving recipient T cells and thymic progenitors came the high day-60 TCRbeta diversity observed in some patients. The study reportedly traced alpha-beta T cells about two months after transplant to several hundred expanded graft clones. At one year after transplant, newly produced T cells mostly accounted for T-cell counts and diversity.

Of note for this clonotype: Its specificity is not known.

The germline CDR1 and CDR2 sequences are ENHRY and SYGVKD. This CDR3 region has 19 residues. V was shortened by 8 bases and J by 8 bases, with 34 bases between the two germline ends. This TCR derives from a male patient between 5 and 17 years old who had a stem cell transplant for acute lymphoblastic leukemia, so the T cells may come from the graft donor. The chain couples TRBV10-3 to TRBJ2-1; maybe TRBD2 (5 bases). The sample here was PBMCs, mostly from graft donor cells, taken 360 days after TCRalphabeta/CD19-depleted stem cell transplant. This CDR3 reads CAIFPSGILTVPEPDEQFF. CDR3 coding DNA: TGTGCCATCTTCCCAAGCGGCATATTGACTGTACCTGAACCTGATGAGCAGTTCTTC.